The clone carrying this T cell receptor beta chain was seen many times. Its antigen is not known. CDR3 length: 13 amino acids. The germline V gene encodes CDR1 MNHNS and CDR2 SASEGT. The J segment lost 2 bases and the V segment lost 4 bases, leaving 0 bases of the junction unmatched. The data were obtained in a study of molecular identifiers for immune sequencing clone quantification. Whole-study findings and limits: Clones that exceeded 20 RNA copies held over 99% of effector molecules, yet under 1% in naive cells. Clone sizes could be underestimated for highly expanded clones when identical TCR molecules share a barcode.

Sorting recovered naive CD8 T cells on a CD8+CD4-CCR7+CD45RA+ profile. With listed TCR primers and previously described methods, bulk TCR libraries were prepared. Each CDR3 protein is one row after TCRdb ran MiXCR on the PCR reads. The sample holds 97,000 or so distinct CDR3 sequences; 20% to 25% are singletons and the top ten take about 0.99%. The sequenced sample consisted of naive CD8+ T cells from blood, with Jurkat cell RNA spiked in. As for subset: FACS-sorted CD8+CD4-CCR7+CD45RA+ naive T cells. The source is a human donor in good health. Some libraries in this study had Jurkat cell RNA spiked in. This sequence joins TRBV6-1 and TRBJ2-5; TRBD1 aligns across 8 bases. CDR3 DNA: TGTGCCAGCAGTGGACAGGGGCAAGAGACCCAGTACTTC. It specifies CASSGQGQETQYF.